Listed below are T cell receptor beta chains from one sample, sequenced in a study of blood T cell repertoires in COVID-19. The method was immunoSEQ multiplex PCR; TCRdb's version includes in-frame clones alone and lacks a portion of them. The sample has about 250,000 clones, around nine tenths seen once. Sequenced input: peripheral blood. The receptors were gathered from a middle-aged woman who had recovered from COVID-19. The CDR3 runs from the conserved cysteine through the conserved F or W. D genes are given only for firm matches. Not every row has a clone size; where given, it reads once, few, many or a size class.

size: -; length: 16; J: TRBJ1-1; D: -; V: TRBV27; DNA: TGTGCCAGCAATCCCTCCGCGGGGGAAATGAACACTGAAGCTTTCTTT; CDR3: CASNPSAGEMNTEAFF
size: -; length: 11; J: TRBJ2-7; D: -; V: TRBV30; DNA: TGTGCCTGGAGTGTTTCCAACGAGCAGTACTTC; CDR3: CAWSVSNEQYF
size: -; length: 17; J: TRBJ2-2; D: -; V: TRBV15; DNA: TGTGCCACCAGTAGACAGGTTCTCCTCCAAAACACCGGGGAGCTGTTTTTT; CDR3: CATSRQVLLQNTGELFF
size: -; length: 15; J: TRBJ2-7; D: -; V: TRBV27; DNA: TGTGCCAGCAGTAACGGGGGTCCGGTTTCCTACGAGCAGTACTTC; CDR3: CASSNGGPVSYEQYF
size: -; length: 17; J: TRBJ1-5; D: TRBD1; V: TRBV6-2/TRBV6-3; DNA: TGTGCCAGCAGTTATAATGTACAGGGGCGCAGCAATCAGCCCCAGCATTTT; CDR3: CASSYNVQGRSNQPQHF
size: -; length: 15; J: TRBJ2-3; D: TRBD2; V: TRBV24-1; DNA: TGTGCCACCAGTGATTCCGGGACTAGCCCTGTTACGCAGTATTTT; CDR3: CATSDSGTSPVTQYF
size: -; length: 17; J: TRBJ2-1; D: TRBD2; V: TRBV7-2; DNA: TGTGCCAGCAGCTTAGCGCACGGCGGGAGAGCTACGAATGAGCAGTTCTTC; CDR3: CASSLAHGGRATNEQFF
size: -; length: 20; J: TRBJ2-1; D: -; V: TRBV3-1/TRBV3-2; DNA: TGTGCCAGCAGCCGGCGATCCGGGTTGACTAGGTTCGGTTCCTACAATGAGCAGTTCTTC; CDR3: CASSRRSGLTRFGSYNEQFF
size: -; length: 14; J: TRBJ1-4; D: -; V: TRBV2; DNA: TGTGCCAGCAGTGATGGAGGGAGACGTGAAAAACTGTTTTTT; CDR3: CASSDGGRREKLFF
size: -; length: 16; J: TRBJ1-6; D: -; V: TRBV28; DNA: TGTGCCAGCACCCCCCGCCTCAGCTCCTATAATTCACCCCTCCACTTT; CDR3: CASTPRLSSYNSPLHF
size: -; length: 14; J: TRBJ1-1; D: -; V: TRBV27; DNA: TGTGCCAGCAGTTCCCCTTTCCGGAGCACTGAAGCTTTCTTT; CDR3: CASSSPFRSTEAFF
size: -; length: 14; J: TRBJ1-4; D: TRBD1; V: TRBV19; DNA: TGTGCCAGTAGTACCGGGACAGAGGGTGAAAAACTGTTTTTT; CDR3: CASSTGTEGEKLFF
size: -; length: 13; J: TRBJ2-7; D: -; V: TRBV7-6; DNA: TGTGCCAGCAGCCCCGAGAGGTCCTACGAGCAGTACTTC; CDR3: CASSPERSYEQYF
size: -; length: 14; J: TRBJ2-5; D: -; V: TRBV11-2; DNA: TGTGCCAGCAGCTTGAGTGGGGCGAGGGAGACCCAGTACTTC; CDR3: CASSLSGARETQYF
size: -; length: 14; J: TRBJ1-6; D: -; V: TRBV5-6; DNA: TGTGCCAGCAGCTTAGGCGGGCGTAATTCACCCCTCCACTTT; CDR3: CASSLGGRNSPLHF
size: -; length: 14; J: TRBJ1-1; D: -; V: TRBV30; DNA: TGTGCCTGGAGGGGCGCGGGGGCTGGAACTGAAGCTTTCTTT; CDR3: CAWRGAGAGTEAFF
size: few; length: 14; J: TRBJ2-7; D: TRBD2; V: TRBV9; DNA: TGTGCCAGCAGCGTTAGTAGCGGGAGTTACGAGCAGTACTTC; CDR3: CASSVSSGSYEQYF
size: -; length: 13; J: TRBJ1-1; D: -; V: TRBV10-3; DNA: TGTGCCATCAGCGACAGTATGAACACTGAAGCTTTCTTT; CDR3: CAISDSMNTEAFF
size: -; length: 15; J: TRBJ2-7; D: TRBD2; V: TRBV5-1; DNA: TGCGCCAGCAGCCACACCGGGACTAGCGGCGGGGGGCAGTACTTC; CDR3: CASSHTGTSGGGQYF
size: few; length: 12; J: TRBJ1-1; D: TRBD1; V: TRBV6-2/TRBV6-3; DNA: TGTGCCAGCAGTTACGACAGGGGTGAAGCTTTCTTT; CDR3: CASSYDRGEAFF
size: -; length: 14; J: TRBJ2-7; D: TRBD1; V: TRBV28; DNA: TGTGCCAGCTACCGGGACAGGGGCTCGTACGAGCAGTACTTC; CDR3: CASYRDRGSYEQYF
size: -; length: 14; J: TRBJ2-1; D: -; V: TRBV13; DNA: TGTGCCAGCACCCTCGACACTTACTACAATGAGCAGTTCTTC; CDR3: CASTLDTYYNEQFF
size: few; length: 16; J: TRBJ1-2; D: -; V: TRBV30; DNA: TGTGCCTGGAGTGTAAGGACAGTCGTAACTCGTGAAGGCTACACCTTC; CDR3: CAWSVRTVVTREGYTF
size: -; length: 13; J: TRBJ1-2; D: -; V: TRBV5-6; DNA: TGTGCCAGCAGCTTAGACAGACCCTATGGCTACACCTTC; CDR3: CASSLDRPYGYTF